Listed below are T cell receptor beta chains from one sample, sequenced in a study of beta chain features in type 1 diabetes. Here immunoSEQ multiplex PCR was the method, and the copy in TCRdb shows in-frame clones only, minus some. Among around 190,000 clones listed, roughly an eighth were seen once. Sequenced sample: central memory CD4+ T cells from blood. The receptors shown here come from a woman between 18 and 30 years old in good health. The conserved cysteine and the conserved F or W are not part of the CDR3 here. Each record gives: clone size, J gene, CDR3 length, D gene, V gene, CDR3 protein. A D gene is named only where the DNA matches it firmly. Expanded clones get a size class; other rows say once, few or many, or leave the size out.

abundance: few
j_gene: TRBJ2-7
len: 12
d_gene: TRBD1
v_gene: TRBV29-1
CDR3aa: SVVDRGPTYEQY

abundance: NA
j_gene: TRBJ1-2
len: 12
d_gene: TRBD1
v_gene: TRBV2
CDR3aa: ASVTGTGGLGYT

abundance: NA
j_gene: TRBJ1-1
len: 11
d_gene: TRBD1
v_gene: TRBV30
CDR3aa: AWSACRGCPAF

abundance: few
j_gene: TRBJ2-1
len: 12
d_gene: TRBD1
v_gene: TRBV5-4
CDR3aa: ASSSGQSYNEQF

abundance: NA
j_gene: TRBJ2-5
len: 12
d_gene: TRBD1
v_gene: TRBV5-1
CDR3aa: ASSLGTGRETQY

abundance: few
j_gene: TRBJ1-2
len: 13
d_gene: TRBD1
v_gene: TRBV7-3
CDR3aa: ASSLQGAANYGYT

abundance: NA
j_gene: TRBJ2-5
len: 12
d_gene: NA
v_gene: TRBV7-3
CDR3aa: ASSLSPGQETQY

abundance: NA
j_gene: TRBJ2-7
len: 13
d_gene: TRBD1
v_gene: TRBV27
CDR3aa: ASSLGTGGSQGQY

abundance: few
j_gene: TRBJ2-1
len: 16
d_gene: TRBD2
v_gene: TRBV11-1
CDR3aa: ASSLATSGRALEREQF

abundance: NA
j_gene: TRBJ2-7
len: 13
d_gene: TRBD1
v_gene: TRBV29-1
CDR3aa: SVDNSGQGTSEQY

abundance: NA
j_gene: TRBJ1-5
len: 12
d_gene: NA
v_gene: TRBV6-1
CDR3aa: ASNPTGSNQPQH

abundance: few
j_gene: TRBJ2-5
len: 12
d_gene: NA
v_gene: TRBV7-9
CDR3aa: ASSRGQGQETQY

abundance: few
j_gene: TRBJ1-2
len: 10
d_gene: NA
v_gene: TRBV9
CDR3aa: ASSVQGGGYT

abundance: few
j_gene: TRBJ2-6
len: 14
d_gene: NA
v_gene: TRBV28
CDR3aa: ASSLPGLFGANVLT